A selection of T cell receptor beta chains follows, all from one sample in a study of cytomegalovirus exposure and HLA in healthy donors. Assay used: immunoSEQ multiplex PCR; TCRdb lists only in-frame clones, some missing. This sample carries about 160,000 clones, around 80% of them seen once, and the ten largest clones take around 5.8%. The sample comprised PBMCs. These receptor sequences come from a male donor in good health and CMV-seropositive. CDR3s include the opening cysteine and the closing phenylalanine or tryptophan. D genes are given only for firm matches. For some rows the clone size is stated as once, few or many, or as a class when expanded; others skip it.

v_gene	j_gene	abundance	len	d_gene	CDR3aa	CDR3nt
TRBV10-3	TRBJ1-5	.	12	.	CAISQGSEPQHF	TGTGCCATCAGTCAGGGGAGTGAGCCCCAGCATTTT
TRBV19	TRBJ1-5	.	13	TRBD1	CASMGQGEQPQHF	TGTGCCAGTATGGGACAGGGCGAACAGCCCCAGCATTTT
TRBV29-1	TRBJ2-7	once	14	TRBD1	CSVAGQGGTYEQYF	TGCAGCGTCGCGGGACAGGGTGGCACCTACGAGCAGTACTTC
TRBV6-6	TRBJ2-2	.	14	.	CASTPAGYTGELFF	TGTGCCAGCACCCCCGCGGGGTACACCGGGGAGCTGTTTTTT
TRBV7-9	TRBJ1-2	.	16	TRBD1	CSSSLDPGQGKGGYTF	TGTTCCAGCAGCTTAGACCCGGGACAGGGGAAAGGTGGCTACACCTTC
TRBV30	TRBJ1-4	.	13	.	CAWSLNGGEKLFF	TGTGCCTGGAGCCTGAACGGGGGTGAAAAACTGTTTTTT
TRBV30	TRBJ1-3	.	13	.	CAWSVISGDTIYF	TGTGCCTGGAGCGTGATCTCTGGAGACACCATATATTTT
TRBV6-1	TRBJ2-7	.	15	.	CASSFTGTSFYEQYF	TGTGCCAGCAGTTTTACAGGGACCTCCTTTTACGAGCAGTACTTC
TRBV27	TRBJ1-2	.	12	.	CASSSGVLGYTF	TGTGCCAGCAGTTCAGGGGTGCTGGGCTACACCTTC
TRBV7-2	TRBJ1-2	.	15	TRBD1	CASSVGQGAYYGYTF	TGTGCCAGCAGCGTAGGACAGGGGGCATACTATGGCTACACCTTC
TRBV27	TRBJ1-6	.	16	.	CASSLSGVSYNSPLHF	TGTGCCAGCAGTTTATCGGGAGTCTCCTATAATTCACCCCTCCACTTT
TRBV10-1	TRBJ2-5	.	14	.	CASSETHSQETQYF	TGCGCCAGCAGTGAGACTCACTCGCAAGAGACCCAGTACTTC
TRBV30	TRBJ2-3	.	17	TRBD2	CAWSPGGVGERRDTQYF	TGTGCCTGGAGTCCTGGGGGGGTCGGGGAGCGTAGAGATACGCAGTATTTT
TRBV27	TRBJ2-5	.	15	TRBD1	CASSGGSNRGETQYF	TGTGCCAGCAGTGGGGGGTCGAACAGGGGGGAGACCCAGTACTTC
TRBV4-1	TRBJ2-1	.	17	TRBD2	CASSQAVTSGIKNEQFF	TGCGCCAGCAGCCAAGCGGTGACTAGCGGGATAAAGAATGAGCAGTTCTTC
TRBV14	TRBJ2-7	.	16	.	CASSQDIGTLIYEQYF	TGTGCCAGCAGCCAAGATATCGGGACACTTATTTACGAGCAGTACTTC
TRBV4-1	TRBJ1-5	.	13	.	CASSQDSVQPQHF	TGCGCCAGCAGCCAAGACTCGGTTCAGCCCCAGCATTTT
TRBV21-1	TRBJ1-4	.	14	.	CASSKYRVSEKLFF	TGTGCCAGCAGCAAATACAGGGTCAGTGAAAAACTGTTTTTT
TRBV11-3	TRBJ2-1	.	14	TRBD1	CASSPGQGYNEQFF	TGTGCCAGCAGCCCGGGACAGGGATACAATGAGCAGTTCTTC
TRBV5-6	TRBJ2-1	.	14	.	CASSLGRGDNEQFF	TGTGCCAGCAGCTTGGGGCGGGGTGACAATGAGCAGTTCTTC
TRBV30	TRBJ2-1	few	11	.	CAWRGNNEQFF	TGTGCCTGGCGGGGTAACAATGAGCAGTTCTTC
TRBV29-1	TRBJ1-2	.	13	TRBD1	CSAPGQGQYGYTF	TGCAGCGCCCCTGGACAGGGTCAATATGGCTACACCTTC
TRBV28	TRBJ1-6	.	13	.	CASSPGGDGALHF	TGTGCCAGCAGTCCCGGGGGGGACGGGGCCCTCCACTTT
TRBV15	TRBJ2-7	.	17	.	CATSSFTGTFGTYEQYF	TGTGCCACCAGCAGCTTTACCGGGACTTTTGGCACCTACGAGCAGTACTTC
TRBV5-8	TRBJ1-3	.	13	.	CASTRNSGNTIYF	TGTGCCAGCACTAGAAACTCTGGAAACACCATATATTTT
TRBV7-2	TRBJ2-7	.	15	TRBD2	CASSLMAGVNHEQYF	TGTGCCAGCAGCTTAATGGCGGGAGTTAACCACGAGCAGTACTTC
TRBV12-5	TRBJ2-7	once	19	TRBD2	CASGLVRTVEREASYEQYF	TGTGCTAGTGGTTTGGTAAGAACGGTGGAGCGGGAGGCCTCCTACGAGCAGTACTTC
TRBV28	TRBJ2-1	.	16	TRBD1	CASRERPGQGYNEQFF	TGTGCCAGCAGAGAACGACCGGGACAGGGATACAATGAGCAGTTCTTC
TRBV5-6	TRBJ2-7	.	16	TRBD2	CASSLVVSGASYEQYF	TGTGCCAGCAGCTTGGTGGTGAGCGGGGCTTCCTACGAGCAGTACTTC
TRBV19	TRBJ2-2	.	17	TRBD2	CASLPREGRGFTGELFF	TGTGCCAGCCTCCCCAGGGAGGGTCGGGGCTTCACCGGGGAGCTGTTTTTT
TRBV6-6	TRBJ2-7	.	14	TRBD1	CASSYPGQGYEQYF	TGTGCCAGCAGTTACCCCGGACAGGGGTACGAGCAGTACTTC
TRBV5-1	TRBJ2-5	once	14	TRBD1	CASSHQGAEETQYF	TGCGCCAGCAGCCACCAGGGGGCGGAAGAGACCCAGTACTTC
TRBV6-4	TRBJ1-1	once	15	.	CASSDSVRDPTEAFF	TGTGCCAGCAGTGACTCGGTCCGGGATCCCACTGAAGCTTTCTTT
TRBV28	TRBJ2-3	.	14	.	CASRQGGETDTQYF	TGTGCCAGCAGACAGGGAGGGGAAACAGATACGCAGTATTTT
TRBV7-2	TRBJ2-1	.	15	.	CASSLQLAAYNEQFF	TGTGCCAGCAGCTTACAACTAGCAGCCTACAATGAGCAGTTCTTC
TRBV7-6	TRBJ2-7	.	13	TRBD1	CASSRDSSYEQYF	TGTGCCAGCAGCCGGGACAGTTCCTACGAGCAGTACTTC
TRBV11-2	TRBJ1-2	.	15	.	CASSPQSGQLGGYTF	TGTGCCAGCAGCCCCCAGAGCGGGCAGCTTGGTGGCTACACCTTC
TRBV11-2	TRBJ2-7	.	15	TRBD1	CASRSPGQSSYEQYF	TGTGCCAGCAGAAGCCCGGGACAGAGCTCCTACGAGCAGTACTTC
TRBV14	TRBJ2-7	.	18	TRBD2	CASSQDPAKGTSGYEQYF	TGTGCCAGCAGCCAAGATCCCGCGAAGGGGACTAGCGGATACGAGCAGTACTTC
TRBV2	TRBJ2-1	.	15	TRBD2	CASSEAVAGGAEQFF	TGTGCCAGCAGTGAAGCAGTAGCGGGGGGCGCGGAGCAGTTCTTC